A selection of T cell receptor beta chains follows, all from one sample in a study of beta chain features in type 1 diabetes. Assay used: immunoSEQ multiplex PCR; TCRdb lists only in-frame clones, some missing. The sample holds 400,000 or so clones; around 10% are singletons and the top ten take 0.45% to 0.65%. The sequencing sample was made of central memory CD4+ T cells from blood. Every receptor here comes from a man aged 25 to 40 with type 1 diabetes. CDR3s leave out the opening cysteine and the closing phenylalanine or tryptophan.

ASSPPPFGYEQY	TRBV28	TRBJ2-7	12
ASIKREASTDTQY	TRBV7-2	TRBJ2-3	13
ASSFSSPSGRREQY	TRBV27	TRBJ2-7	14
ASRGAGGYT	TRBV2	TRBJ1-2	9
ASSLAQGANEQF	TRBV5-1	TRBJ2-1	12
GRGEGQIGELF	TRBV30	TRBJ2-2	11
ASSLPPGDGETQY	TRBV7-2	TRBJ2-5	13
AWSLGASGNTIY	TRBV30	TRBJ1-3	12
ASSRRLAGGYEQY	TRBV14	TRBJ2-7	13
ASSPDRITDTQY	TRBV7-3	TRBJ2-3	12
ASSLTYTQY	TRBV7-2	TRBJ2-3	9
ASSPPPGAFSYEQY	TRBV28	TRBJ2-7	14
ASSERGGGNQPQH	TRBV6-1	TRBJ1-5	13
ASSQDRGAFLSYNEQF	TRBV4-3	TRBJ2-1	16
ASDRGGETQY	TRBV2	TRBJ2-5	10